This T cell receptor (beta chain) appears in the sequencing data of a study of CD8+CD57+ T cells in acquired aplastic anemia. The overall study: Sorted CD4+ and CD8+ cells yielded DNA averaging about 3.2 ug.

According to the study, genomic DNA was the template for TCR beta VDJ and CDR3 profiling. TCRdb ran MiXCR on the reads and lists one entry per CDR3 protein. There are fewer than 250,000 distinct CDR3 sequences in the sample; roughly half occur only once, and about 15% lies in the top ten. Concerning this clonotype: Antigen unknown.

Notes on the study in general: About 27 shared CD8+ CDR3s appeared highly expressed within patients' immunodominant clones. Statistical testing detected no significant gap in CD8+ Simpson's diversity between patients and controls.

V dropped 11 bases and J dropped 6; count of bases not matched to a gene: 19. Looked up from germline, CDR1 is SNHLY and CDR2 is FYNNEI. This CDR3 comprises 15 residues. This TCR came from a human donor in good health, serving as a control. Material: sorted CD4+, CD8+, or CD8+CD57+ T cells (not recorded which) from PBMCs. The chain combines TRBV2 with TRBJ2-7; 7 bases map to TRBD2. The CDR3 spells CAGGYGGTGMGEQYF. CDR3 sequence (DNA): TGTGCCGGGGGATACGGGGGGACCGGGATGGGCGAGCAGTACTTC.